The clone carrying this T cell receptor beta chain occurred a few times. What it binds is unknown. The data were taken from a study of T cell repertoires in cytomegalovirus infection. Turning to the study itself: Newly reported HLA-C-restricted and thoroughly characterized HLA-B-restricted CMV epitopes were employed. Through public TCR beta signatures, both CMV infection and matching HLA type were indicated.

Study conclusions and caveats: In two of eight donors, the top clonotype was HLA-C-restricted CMV-specific.

A single record per CDR3 protein comes from TCRdb applying MiXCR to the reads. The sample yields 230,000 or so distinct CDR3 sequences, less than 50% seen once. This clonotype originated in a human donor in good health (CMV status not recorded). Some clones in this sample may be carry-over from other donors' samples. The specimen comprised CD8+ T cells from cultured PBMCs, sampled from culture after CMV antigen stimulation.

CDR3 DNA: TGTGCCAGCACCATATTTGTTGGGGGAACAGACACTGAAGCTTTCTTT. Amino acids: CASTIFVGGTDTEAFF. The chain employs TRBV28 and TRBJ1-1, with D tentatively TRBD1 (5 bases). Trimming removed 7 bases from V and 3 bases from J, with 21 bases in between. This CDR3 has 16 amino acids. CDR1 and CDR2 (germline): MDHEN, SYDVKM.